The subject of this entry is one T cell receptor (beta chain). Its antigen is unidentified. Use of 60 Vbeta and 13 Jbeta primers characterized the PCR. Libraries were prepared by immunoSEQ multiplex PCR; TCRdb keeps only in-frame clonotypes and omits some of them. This listing includes some 80,000 clones. Healthy bone marrow donors made up the donors. The source of the sample is a study of cytomegalovirus exposure and HLA in healthy donors. Study results and limitations: Several V segments, TRBV6-2 and TRBV6-3 among them, could not be told apart and were dropped. Researchers counted 180 or so TCR beta chains as cytomegalovirus-associated.

V lost 5 bases to trimming and J lost 3 bases, with 14 bases between them. Germline lookup yields CDR1 SEHNR and CDR2 FQNEAQ (reference sequence). The CDR3 is made up of 15 amino acids. The chain joins TRBV7-9 to TRBJ1-5, with a weak D call TRBD1 (5 bases). This TCR was recovered from a man between 45 and 60 years old in good health and CMV-seropositive. Sequencing used PBMCs. The CDR3 reads CASSLPDSLNQPQHF. As DNA, the CDR3 is TGTGCCAGCAGCCTACCTGACAGCCTCAATCAGCCCCAGCATTTT.